Listed below are T cell receptor beta chains from one sample, sequenced in a study of Ad26.COV2.S vaccination and SARS-CoV-2 variants. This table comes from immunoSEQ multiplex PCR, and its TCRdb copy is limited to in-frame clones, with some not included. The sample shows roughly 400,000 clones, about nine tenths of them seen only once. Specimen: peripheral blood, collected in a trial of Ad26.COV2.S vaccine versus placebo. These receptors originate from a person aged 18-65 years who received the Ad26.COV2.S COVID-19 vaccine or a placebo. Both conserved end residues are part of each CDR3. A D gene is named only where the DNA matches it firmly. Size tells how often a clone was seen (once, few, many) or the class of an expanded clone, and some rows leave it out.

d_call,v_call,j_call,clone_size,cdr3_nt,cdr3_aa
NA,TRBV7-2,TRBJ2-5,NA,TGTGCCAGCAGCGTCTATGGGGGGGCCGGGGAGACCCAGTACTTC,CASSVYGGAGETQYF
TRBD1,TRBV29-1,TRBJ1-2,NA,TGCAGCGGGGACAGGGGGAACTATGGCTACACCTTC,CSGDRGNYGYTF
TRBD1,TRBV12-3/TRBV12-4,TRBJ2-7,few,TGTGCCAGCAGTTTAACAGGGGCTCAGTACTTC,CASSLTGAQYF
NA,TRBV4-3,TRBJ1-1,NA,TGCGCCAGCAGCCAAGATGTGGGCAACACTGAAGCTTTCTTT,CASSQDVGNTEAFF
NA,TRBV6-2/TRBV6-3,TRBJ1-1,NA,TGTGCCAGCAGTAACGCCTGGGGTCTTGAAGCTTTCTTT,CASSNAWGLEAFF
NA,TRBV14,TRBJ1-6,NA,TGTGCCAGCAGCCAACGCCAGGGAACCCGCCCGGCACCCCTCCACTTT,CASSQRQGTRPAPLHF
NA,TRBV25-1,TRBJ1-1,NA,TGTGCCAGCAGTGAGCGCGGGACCGCTGAAGCTTTCTTT,CASSERGTAEAFF
NA,TRBV12-3/TRBV12-4,TRBJ2-5,once,TGTGCCAGCAGTTATCGTGAGACCCAGTACTTC,CASSYRETQYF
TRBD1,TRBV13,TRBJ2-5,NA,TGTGCCAGCAGCTGGTTCCGGGACAGGATCCCTCAAGAGACCCAGTACTTC,CASSWFRDRIPQETQYF
NA,TRBV19,TRBJ1-1,NA,TGTGCCAGTAGTATAGCGTGGGCAGGCTCTGAAGCTTTCTTT,CASSIAWAGSEAFF
NA,TRBV27,TRBJ2-5,NA,TGTGCCAGCAGCCGGACCTACCAAGAGACCCAGTACTTC,CASSRTYQETQYF
NA,TRBV9,TRBJ2-4,NA,TGTGCCAGCAGCCCAACACTAGCCAAAAACATTCAGTACTTC,CASSPTLAKNIQYF
TRBD1,TRBV6-2/TRBV6-3,TRBJ2-7,NA,TGTGCCAGCAGCGCCCCGGGACAGGCTTTCTGGGAGCAGTACTTC,CASSAPGQAFWEQYF
NA,TRBV9,TRBJ2-7,NA,TGTGCCAGCAGCGTAGGTATCGGGGGACACCTCCCGTACGAGCAGTACTTC,CASSVGIGGHLPYEQYF
NA,TRBV6-2/TRBV6-3,TRBJ1-2,NA,TGTGCCAGCAGTTACGCGATCCCTCTCTATGGCTACACCTTC,CASSYAIPLYGYTF
NA,TRBV5-4,TRBJ1-2,NA,TGTGCCAGCAGCCCAAACCTTCAGGGCCCTGGCTACACCTTC,CASSPNLQGPGYTF
TRBD2,TRBV5-1,TRBJ2-7,few,TGCGCCAGCAGCATTAGCGGGGTCGTCTACGAGCAGTACTTC,CASSISGVVYEQYF
NA,TRBV11-3,TRBJ2-5,NA,TGTGCCAGCAGCTCGTCAGGGGGGTTTGAGACCCAGTACTTC,CASSSSGGFETQYF
TRBD2,TRBV19,TRBJ2-3,NA,TGTGCCAGTAGTATAGCGGGGGGAGGCACAGATACGCAGTATTTT,CASSIAGGGTDTQYF
NA,TRBV28,TRBJ2-5,NA,TGTGCCAGCAGTGGGTACCAAGAGACCCAGTACTTC,CASSGYQETQYF
NA,TRBV25-1,TRBJ2-1,NA,TGTGCCAGCAGTACCGTGCGGGTCCCGCGTTACAATGAGCAGTTCTTC,CASSTVRVPRYNEQFF
NA,TRBV10-2,TRBJ2-6,NA,TGCGCCAGCGCCGGTGTCGACAGAAACTACTCTGGGGCCAACGTCCTGACTTTC,CASAGVDRNYSGANVLTF
NA,TRBV2,TRBJ2-3,NA,TGTGCCAGCAGTGGGGCTAGCGCTGTCACAGATACGCAGTATTTT,CASSGASAVTDTQYF
NA,TRBV4-3,TRBJ2-7,NA,TGCGCCAGCAGCCAAGACCTGGCGTACTCCTACGAGCAGTACTTC,CASSQDLAYSYEQYF
NA,TRBV14,TRBJ2-4,NA,TGTGCCAGCAGCCAAGTAGCTGGGGTGGCCAAAAACATTCAGTACTTC,CASSQVAGVAKNIQYF
NA,TRBV7-2,TRBJ1-2,few,TGTGCCAGCAGCTTAGGTTGGGTTGGCTATGGCTACACCTTC,CASSLGWVGYGYTF
NA,TRBV7-6,TRBJ2-7,NA,TGTGCCAGCAGCTTAGGTGGGACACCTGAGCAGTACTTC,CASSLGGTPEQYF
TRBD1,TRBV30,TRBJ2-7,few,TGTGCCTGGAGTAGAACCGGGACAGGGTTCGTCGAGCAGTACTTC,CAWSRTGTGFVEQYF
TRBD1,TRBV19,TRBJ2-7,NA,TGTGCCAGTAGTCGACAGGGACCCTACGAGCAGTACTTC,CASSRQGPYEQYF
NA,TRBV9,TRBJ1-2,NA,TGTGCCAGCAGCGTAGATCCCTTTAACTATGGCTACACCTTC,CASSVDPFNYGYTF
TRBD2,TRBV5-5,TRBJ2-5,NA,TGTGCCAGCAGCTTGGACGTAGCGGGGGGCCTCCGGGAGACCCAGTACTTC,CASSLDVAGGLRETQYF
NA,TRBV28,TRBJ1-4,NA,TGTGCCAGCAGTCCCGAGTCAGGGGATGAAAAACTGTTTTTT,CASSPESGDEKLFF
NA,TRBV30,TRBJ1-4,NA,TGTGCCTGGAGTGTACGGTCGTGGGATAGAGGGGAAAAACTGTTTTTT,CAWSVRSWDRGEKLFF
NA,TRBV6-5,TRBJ2-1,NA,TGTGCCAGCAGTTACCCGAACAATGAGCAGTTCTTC,CASSYPNNEQFF
NA,TRBV10-3,TRBJ2-3,NA,TGTGCCATCACGGCAGGGGGGTTGGAAGGGCAGTATTTT,CAITAGGLEGQYF
NA,TRBV7-6,TRBJ2-1,NA,TGTGCCAGCAGCCCCATGGCGGGCCAGCCAAATTTCTACAATGAGCAGTTCTTC,CASSPMAGQPNFYNEQFF
NA,TRBV5-6,TRBJ2-7,few,TGTGCCAGCAGCTTAGCGTGGATTGGCGAGCAGTACTTC,CASSLAWIGEQYF
NA,TRBV14,TRBJ1-4,NA,TGTGCCAGCAGCTCCCGGGACGGTAATGAAAAACTGTTTTTT,CASSSRDGNEKLFF
NA,TRBV28,TRBJ1-5,NA,TGTGCCAGCCTTCCAGGGGTCCATCAGCCCCAGCATTTT,CASLPGVHQPQHF
NA,TRBV11-2,TRBJ1-1,NA,TGTGCCAGCAGCCCTTGGGAAGGGAACACTGAAGCTTTCTTT,CASSPWEGNTEAFF
NA,TRBV29-1,TRBJ2-3,NA,TGCAGCGTTCGAGGGATCGGGAGCACAGATACGCAGTATTTT,CSVRGIGSTDTQYF
NA,TRBV19,TRBJ1-2,NA,TGTGCCAGTAGTATAGCAGCCGGTGGCTACACCTTC,CASSIAAGGYTF
NA,TRBV20-1,TRBJ1-2,NA,TGCAGGCCAGGGGTTCGTGGCTACACCTTC,CRPGVRGYTF
TRBD1,TRBV18,TRBJ1-2,NA,TGTGCCAGCTCACCATCGAAGTTGGGACAGGCCTATGGCTACACCTTC,CASSPSKLGQAYGYTF
NA,TRBV11-2,TRBJ1-1,NA,TGTGCCAGCAGCCAGGGCCGGGGGCCCTCCACTGAAGCTTTCTTT,CASSQGRGPSTEAFF
NA,TRBV7-2,TRBJ1-4,NA,TGTGCCAGCCGACAGACTATTAATGAAAAACTGTTTTTT,CASRQTINEKLFF
TRBD1,TRBV10-3,TRBJ1-5,once,TGTGCCATCAGTAAGTCCGGGACAGGGAACGTGCTGCCCCAGCATTTT,CAISKSGTGNVLPQHF
NA,TRBV19,TRBJ1-2,NA,TGTGCCAGTAGAGGAGGGAATTACTATGGCTACACCTTC,CASRGGNYYGYTF
TRBD2,TRBV5-4,TRBJ2-2,NA,TGTGCCAGCAGCTTGGCTAGCGGGGGACACACCGGGGAGCTGTTTTTT,CASSLASGGHTGELFF
TRBD1,TRBV5-5,TRBJ1-1,NA,TGTGCCAGCAGCTTGGGCCGAACAGGGGGCAACACTGAAGCTTTCTTT,CASSLGRTGGNTEAFF
NA,TRBV6-2/TRBV6-3,TRBJ2-7,NA,TGTGCCAGCAGTTACGGGTTACTGGTCTACGAGCAGTACTTC,CASSYGLLVYEQYF
TRBD2,TRBV28,TRBJ2-3,NA,TGTGCCAGCAGTAGCATTAGCGGGGGGTTAGATACGCAGTATTTT,CASSSISGGLDTQYF
NA,TRBV11-2,TRBJ2-7,NA,TGTGCCAGCAGCTTGGTTATCCACTACGAGCAGTACTTC,CASSLVIHYEQYF
NA,TRBV9,TRBJ2-5,NA,TGTGCCAGCAGCGGAGGATCAGGGGCCTCGGGGGAGACCCAGTACTTC,CASSGGSGASGETQYF
TRBD1,TRBV10-1,TRBJ2-1,NA,TGCGCCAGCAGCGGACAGGGTCTCGGAAATGAGCAGTTCTTC,CASSGQGLGNEQFF